One T cell receptor beta chain is described in this entry. What it binds is not known. Its ends do not fully match the called genes, so a read error is possible. These data originate in a study of sequential checkpoint blockade in melanoma. Study-level information: DNA from around 90 pretreatment tumor samples underwent TCRβ immunosequencing. Matched biopsies came pretreatment and at week 13 for 20 to 25 patients. Points from the study as a whole: About 30 times likelier clinical benefit followed increased tumor T-cell fraction and clonality.

The CDR3 contains 12 residues. Germline V gives CDR1 SGDLS, CDR2 YYNGEE. The treatment: randomized to nivolumab then ipilimumab (arm A) or the reverse (arm B). Patients had received no earlier DNA-damaging chemotherapy. The data were produced by immunoSEQ multiplex PCR, yet TCRdb's version contains in-frame clones alone and is incomplete. The sample contains 35,000 to 40,000 clones, 32% of which appear only once. This TCR came from a human donor with melanoma. The sequences come from tumor tissue (inferred from file names), collected from a patient given nivolumab and ipilimumab in sequence. The V and J genes are TRBV9 and TRBJ1-2; maybe TRBD1 (5 bases). DNA for the CDR3: TGTGCCAGCAGTCAGGGTAACGATGGCTACACCTTC. As protein: CASSQGNDGYTF.